This TCR beta chain was identified in a study of post-analysis software for immune sequencing data. Turning to the study itself: The cohort encompassed relapsing-remitting, secondary progressive and progressive-relapsing multiple sclerosis disease courses. Broader study findings: The normalized Chao1 diversity of multiple sclerosis patients was significantly lower than that of controls. Among roughly 5 TRBV segments more frequent in patients than controls were TRBV5-6, TRBV5-1 and TRBV20-1.

The CDR3 runs to 18 residues. The V gene end was trimmed by 0 bases and the J gene end by 0 bases; junction bases not matched to a gene: 8. Germline CDR1 is LNHNV and CDR2 is YYDKDF (reference sequence). On this clonotype itself: The antigen is unknown.

Every TCR beta cDNA library bore unique molecular identifiers. TCRdb re-called the PCR reads through MiXCR, storing one row per CDR3 protein. The sample gives more than 450,000 distinct CDR3 sequences, less than 40% of which show up once; about 6% is in the top ten. The specimen was blood. The source is a girl aged 2 to 17 with multiple sclerosis. The rearrangement uses TRBV15 and TRBJ2-3; 8 positions agree with TRBD2. The DNA for the CDR3 is TGTGCCACCAGCAGAGATCGGCAACAGCGGGGGAGCACAGATACGCAGTATTTT. Its protein is CATSRDRQQRGSTDTQYF.